Each of the 24 T cell receptor beta chains below was sequenced from the same sample in a study of cytotoxic CD8 clonotypes in ibrutinib-treated CLL. This table comes from immunoSEQ multiplex PCR, and its TCRdb copy is limited to in-frame clones, with some not included. The sample holds 200,000 to 250,000 clones; roughly 79% are singletons and the top ten take 10% to 12%. Sequencing was performed on PBMCs, taken after 12 months of ibrutinib treatment. The receptors were sampled from a human donor with chronic lymphocytic leukemia.

The chain is built from TRBV19 and TRBJ1-1; the D gene is possibly TRBD1 (5 bases). The CDR3 loop spans 13 amino acids. V gave up 10 bases and J gave up 0 bases, with 12 bases separating them. The germline V gene has CDR1 LNHDA and CDR2 SQIVND (reference sequence). CDR3: CAIRDGMNTEAFF. DNA of the CDR3: TGTGCCATCAGGGACGGCATGAACACTGAAGCTTTCTTT. Variable domain in full (rest from reference TRBV19 and TRBJ1-1): DGGITQSPKYLFRKEGQNVTLSCEQNLNHDAMYWYRQDPGQGLRLIYYSQIVNDFQKGDIAEGYSVSREKKESFPLTVTSAQKNPTAFYLCAIRDGMNTEAFFGQGTRLTVV.

The CDR3 sequence is CASSPGHSTNEKLFF. Here the CDR3 DNA reads TGCGCCAGCAGCCCGGGACACTCAACTAATGAAAAACTGTTTTTT. The chain uses TRBV5-1 and TRBJ1-4; weak D call: TRBD1 (6 bases). Germline assignment: CDR1 SGHRS and CDR2 YFSETQ. Trimming cost V 4 bases and J 0 bases, with 10 bases left between them. The CDR3 sequence is 15 residues long.

This chain connects TRBV27 to TRBJ2-3, with 9 bases identical to TRBD2. The length of the CDR3 is 18 residues. Germline CDR1 reads MNHEY; CDR2 reads SMNVEV (reference sequence). Trimming at V came to 0 bases and at J to 5 bases, leaving 12 bases not matched to a gene. CDR3 in DNA: TGTGCCAGCAGTTTATCTGGACTAGCGAAGTGGTGGATAGATACGCAGTATTTT. As protein: CASSLSGLAKWWIDTQYF.

The chain couples TRBV5-5 to TRBJ2-7; TRBD1 matches at 7 bases. The CDR3 consists of 14 residues. Losses at the gene ends were 4 bases for V and 6 bases for J; bases not matched to a gene: 10. Germline V gene lookup returns CDR1 SGHKS and CDR2 YYEKEE (reference sequence). CDR3 coding DNA: TGTGCCAGCAGCCAAACCGGGACAGTTCGCGAGCAGTACTTC. Residues: CASSQTGTVREQYF.

A note on this clone: A junction end diverges from the germline sequence, so it may reflect a read error. The J gene is TRBJ2-3, the V gene TRBV7-9; TRBD2 agrees at 7 bases. From germline, CDR1 is SEHNR and CDR2 FQNEAQ (reference sequence). The CDR3 spans 16 residues. For the CDR3, the DNA is TGTGCCAGCAGCTTAGATTTAGCGGGTCGCACGGATACGCAGTATTTT. This sequence encodes CASSLDLAGRTDTQYF.

The gene calls are TRBV28 and TRBJ2-3; a possible D gene is TRBD2 (6 bases). V was pared by 5 bases and J by 6 bases, with 21 bases between. Germline CDR1 and CDR2: MDHEN and SYDVKM. This CDR3 spans 16 amino acids. The CDR3 sequence is CASSLSDYSGGDTQYF. The DNA for the CDR3 is TGTGCCAGCAGTCTTTCGGACTACTCTGGAGGCGATACGCAGTATTTT. Drawing the rest from reference TRBV28 and TRBJ2-3, the complete variable domain is DVKVTQSSRYLVKRTGEKVFLECVQDMDHENMFWYRQDPGLGLRLIYFSYDVKMKEKGDIPEGYSVSREKKERFSLILESASTNQTSMYLCASSLSDYSGGDTQYFGPGTRLTVL.

This chain links TRBV5-1 with TRBJ2-1; D uncertain. Between the trimmed V and J ends, which lost 4 bases and 8 bases, there was a span of 16 bases. This CDR3 has 14 amino acids. The germline V gene has CDR1 SGHRS and CDR2 YFSETQ. CDR3 residues: CASSVVAGLYEQFF. The DNA of the CDR3 is TGCGCCAGCAGCGTAGTGGCCGGTCTCTATGAGCAGTTCTTC.

Here the CDR3 reads CASSLGSYWTYEQYF. CDR3 sequence (DNA): TGTGCCAGCAGCTTGGGCAGCTACTGGACCTACGAGCAGTACTTC. The rearrangement joins TRBV5-5 to TRBJ2-7; no reliable D call. Germline-derived CDR1 and CDR2 are SGHKS and YYEKEE (reference sequence). The CDR3 consists of 15 residues. Trimming stripped 0 bases from V and 2 bases from J, with 12 bases between.

This chain joins TRBV6-6 and TRBJ2-7; D possibly corresponds to TRBD2 (5 bases). The V end lost 8 bases, the J end lost 3 bases, and 11 bases lay between the germline ends. Germline-derived CDR1 and CDR2 are MNHNY and SVGAGI (reference sequence). The CDR3 totals 12 residues. The CDR3 DNA follows: TGTGCCAGCCGAGGGATCTTCTACGAGCAGTACTTC. Its translation is CASRGIFYEQYF.

The rearrangement links TRBV5-8 to TRBJ1-4, with 11 bases identical to TRBD1. V shed 1 base and J 8 bases; nucleotides not matched to a gene: 4. Germline assignment: CDR1 SGHTS and CDR2 YDEGEE. CDR3 length: 15 amino acids. CDR3: CASSLLGQGEEKLFF. Written as DNA, the CDR3 is TGTGCCAGCAGCTTGTTGGGACAGGGGGAGGAAAAACTGTTTTTT.

This clone appeared a few times. The genes are TRBV25-1 and TRBJ1-6; D unresolved. Germline assignment: CDR1 MGHDK and CDR2 SYGVNS. V lost 3 bases and J lost 10, with 7 bases in between. The length of the CDR3 is 12 residues. CDR3 loop: CASSEGFSPLHF. The DNA of the CDR3 is TGTGCCAGCAGTGAGGGATTCTCACCCCTCCACTTT.

The chain employs TRBV4-1 and TRBJ1-2, with no clear D. CDR1 is MGHRA, CDR2 YSYEKL, per germline. V gave up 0 bases and J gave up 8 bases, with 16 bases separating them. The CDR3 has 15 amino acids. CDR3 coding DNA: TGCGCCAGCAGCCAAGATAGCGCCGGCGAAAGAGGCTACACCTTC. Amino acids: CASSQDSAGERGYTF.

This clone appeared a few times. The chain couples TRBV7-6 to TRBJ1-4; tentative D call: TRBD1 (6 bases). The CDR3 spans 14 residues. Germline assignment: CDR1 SGHVS and CDR2 FNYEAQ. Trimming took off 2 bases at V and 7 bases at J, with 11 bases between the two ends. The CDR3 DNA follows: TGTGCCAGCAGCTTATCGGGGGGCGGTGAAAAACTGTTTTTT. Protein sequence: CASSLSGGGEKLFF.

The chain is built from TRBV9 and TRBJ1-2, with D possibly matching TRBD1 (5 bases). Germline values: CDR1 SGDLS, CDR2 YYNGEE. This CDR3 region has 13 residues. The V and J ends lost 6 bases and 7 bases respectively, with 16 bases between them. The CDR3 DNA reads as TGTGCCAGCACCAATCCGGGACGGCTTGGCTACACCTTC. This sequence encodes CASTNPGRLGYTF.

The rearrangement links TRBV7-6 to TRBJ2-3; a weak D match, TRBD2 (6 bases). The germline gives CDR1 SGHVS, CDR2 FNYEAQ. Trimming stripped 3 bases from V and 4 bases from J, with 14 bases between. There are 15 residues in the CDR3. The CDR3 reads CASSFFPLAADTQYF. DNA of the CDR3: TGTGCCAGCAGCTTTTTTCCACTAGCTGCAGATACGCAGTATTTT.

The chain is built from TRBV27 and TRBJ1-1; D gene ambiguous. V was shortened by 3 bases and J by 6 bases, with 8 bases between the two germline ends. The V gene's germline CDR1 is MNHEY and CDR2 SMNVEV (reference sequence). The CDR3 loop spans 12 amino acids. CDR3 protein: CASSFYAPEAFF. As DNA, the CDR3 is TGTGCCAGCAGTTTTTATGCCCCTGAAGCTTTCTTT.

The chain is built from TRBV18 and TRBJ2-7, with 7 bases lining up with TRBD1. Trimming removed 6 bases from V and 3 bases from J; junction bases left unmatched: 11. CDR3 length equals 15 residues. Germline V CDR1 and CDR2: KGHSH, LQKENI. CDR3 bases: TGTGCCAGCTCCCCCCCGGGACAGACCGACTACGAGCAGTACTTC. This gives the protein CASSPPGQTDYEQYF.

V gene TRBV15 combines with J gene TRBJ1-4; D uncertain. The germline CDR1 and CDR2 sequences are LNHNV and YYDKDF (reference sequence). The CDR3 extends over 14 amino acids. Trimming left V 5 bases short and J 0 bases short, with 7 bases between. The CDR3 region has the DNA TGTGCCACCAGCGGGGAAGCAACTAATGAAAAACTGTTTTTT. It yields the protein CATSGEATNEKLFF.

This chain connects TRBV6-6 to TRBJ2-7; weak D call: TRBD1 (6 bases). This CDR3 comprises 14 residues. V was pared by 6 bases and J by 0 bases, with 12 bases between. Germline assignment: CDR1 MNHNY and CDR2 SVGAGI (reference sequence). Here the CDR3 DNA reads TGTGCCAGCAGCAGGACAGCTAGCTCCTACGAGCAGTACTTC. This codes for CASSRTASSYEQYF.

This clone was seen a handful of times. The chain uses TRBV2 and TRBJ2-3; 8 bases are shared with TRBD1. This CDR3 comprises 14 residues. The ends lost 8 bases at V and 4 bases at J; junction bases unmatched: 8. CDR1 and CDR2 from the germline V gene are SNHLY and FYNNEI. The CDR3 coding sequence is TGTGCCAGCGGCCCAACAGGGGGTGCAGATACGCAGTATTTT. Translated, it gives CASGPTGGADTQYF.

The chain recombines TRBV6-6 with TRBJ1-2; D is unclear. Germline loops: CDR1 MNHNY, CDR2 SVGAGI (reference sequence). The CDR3 spans 15 residues. The V and J ends lost 4 bases and 4 bases respectively, with 16 bases between them. The CDR3 loop reads CASSSGGARAYGYTF. DNA of the CDR3: TGTGCCAGCAGTTCAGGAGGAGCTCGGGCCTATGGCTACACCTTC.

V gene TRBV4-2 combines with J gene TRBJ2-1; 7 bases are shared with TRBD2. V lost 1 base, J lost 5 bases, and 8 bases stayed unmatched. CDR1 LGHNA and CDR2 YNFKEQ come from the germline V gene. This CDR3 is 16 amino acids long. CDR3 amino acids: CASSQGGGRGNNEQFF. CDR3 DNA: TGTGCCAGCAGCCAAGGGGGCGGGAGAGGAAACAATGAGCAGTTCTTC.

The J gene is TRBJ2-1, the V gene TRBV7-2, with D maybe TRBD2 (6 bases). The germline V gene has CDR1 SGHTA and CDR2 FQGNSA. This CDR3 is built from 14 residues. Trimming left V 7 bases short and J 4 bases short, with 14 bases between. In DNA form, the CDR3 reads TGTGCCAGCACCTCAAGGGCGGGGTACAATGAGCAGTTCTTC. Residues: CASTSRAGYNEQFF.

This clone was counted a single time. CDR3 DNA: TGTGCCAGCAGTTTGGTTACTAGCGGTCCCAGAGAGACCCAGTACTTC. Translated: CASSLVTSGPRETQYF. V is TRBV6-5 and J is TRBJ2-5; 8 bases align to TRBD2. The CDR3 has 16 residues. Germline V lookup: CDR1 MNHEY, CDR2 SVGAGI. Trimming took 4 bases from V and 4 from J; bases not matched to a gene: 11.